This TCR beta chain came from a study of patients and donors after allogeneic stem cell transplantation. TCRdb processed the RT-PCR reads anew with MiXCR; each CDR3 protein has one entry. This repertoire shows 100,000 to 130,000 distinct CDR3 sequences, 35% found once; its top ten account for around 30%. Trimming took off 0 bases at V and 3 bases at J, with 17 bases between the two ends. Germline V gene lookup returns CDR1 LGHNA and CDR2 YSLEER. The CDR3 contains 18 residues. The sample consisted of blood, either unsorted or a sorted T cell fraction (not recorded which). This TCR was sampled from a human donor who was either an allogeneic HSCT recipient or a stem cell or donor lymphocyte infusion donor (not recorded which). It is not recorded whose cells these are; they may come from a transplant donor. The chain joins TRBV4-3 to TRBJ1-4; D is unclear. The CDR3 nucleotides are TGCGCCAGCAGCCAAGATCTGAGACAAGATTTTGCTAATGAAAAACTGTTTTTT. Amino acids: CASSQDLRQDFANEKLFF.